This T cell receptor beta chain was recorded in a study of radiotherapy plus CTLA-4 blockade in lung cancer. Study at large: Objective responses were observed in more than 15% of patients, and disease control was achieved by roughly 29%.

V was clipped by 4 bases and J by 3 bases, with 12 bases between them. The CDR3 runs to 13 residues. The germline V gene has CDR1 SQVTM and CDR2 ANQGSEA. Produced via immunoSEQ multiplex PCR; TCRdb's table is partial and in-frame only. Seen here are about 73,000 clones, around 90% observed once, and the top ten hold less than 45%. The sequence derives from a human donor with non-small cell lung cancer that progressed on radiotherapy plus ipilimumab. This sequence joins TRBV29-1 and TRBJ1-2, with unresolved D. The input for sequencing was peripheral blood, taken from a patient treated with radiotherapy plus ipilimumab. The CDR3 nucleotides are TGCAGCGTTGCTTTTCGTGTAGACTATGGCTACACCTTC. Protein: CSVAFRVDYGYTF.